This T cell receptor (beta chain) was sequenced in a study of beta chain features in type 1 diabetes. Findings of the study overall: Any HLA-type effect on TCRB rearrangement remained unresolved here. Insertion counts at VDJ junctions were lower in type 1 diabetes patients, who also showed more deletions there.

V lost 6 bases and J lost 9, with 21 bases in between. Germline V gene sequence: CDR1 SNHLY, CDR2 FYNNEI. The CDR3 covers 15 residues. Investigators reverse transcribed all isolated RNA, so they sequenced expressed TCRB transcripts. The assay was immunoSEQ multiplex PCR, and TCRdb's table has in-frame clones only and misses some. The sample includes about 290,000 clones, roughly 8% seen only once; the top ten take more than 1%. This clone was observed a handful of times. Its antigen is unidentified. The specimen sequenced was central memory CD4+ T cells from blood. V and J are TRBV2 and TRBJ2-4; D tentatively fits TRBD1 or TRBD2 (5 bases each). The receptor comes from a woman between 18 and 29 years old in good health. The CDR3 loop reads CASRPGPFYGSIQYF. CDR3 sequence (DNA): TGTGCCAGCAGACCGGGACCCTTTTATGGGAGCATTCAGTACTTC. Full variable domain (remainder filled in from reference TRBV2 and TRBJ2-4): EPEVTQTPSHQVTQMGQEVILRCVPISNHLYFYWYRQILGQKVEFLVSFYNNEISEKSEIFDDQFSVERPDGSNFTLKIRSTKLEDSAMYFCASRPGPFYGSIQYFGAGTRLSVL.